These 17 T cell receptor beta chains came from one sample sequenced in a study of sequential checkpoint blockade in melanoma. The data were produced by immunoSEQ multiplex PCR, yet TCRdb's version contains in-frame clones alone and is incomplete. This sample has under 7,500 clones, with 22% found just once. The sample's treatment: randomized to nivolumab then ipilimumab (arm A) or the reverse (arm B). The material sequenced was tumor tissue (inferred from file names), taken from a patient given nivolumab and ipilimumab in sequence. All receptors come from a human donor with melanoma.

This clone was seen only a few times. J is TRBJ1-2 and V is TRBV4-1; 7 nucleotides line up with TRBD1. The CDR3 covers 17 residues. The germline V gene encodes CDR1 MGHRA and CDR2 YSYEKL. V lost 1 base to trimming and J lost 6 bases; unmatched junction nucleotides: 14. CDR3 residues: CASSQGDSGGLSDGYTF. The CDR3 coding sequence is TGCGCCAGCAGCCAAGGGGACAGTGGGGGGCTGAGCGATGGCTACACCTTC.

The CDR3 loop reads CASSLGVDFSADTQYF. The CDR3, as DNA: TGCGCCAGCAGCTTGGGGGTGGACTTTTCCGCAGATACGCAGTATTTT. V usage is TRBV5-1 and J usage is TRBJ2-3; maybe TRBD2 (5 bases). Trimming shortened V by 0 bases and J by 4 bases, and 15 bases separated the two germline ends. Per germline, CDR1 SGHRS and CDR2 YFSETQ. This CDR3 spans 16 amino acids.

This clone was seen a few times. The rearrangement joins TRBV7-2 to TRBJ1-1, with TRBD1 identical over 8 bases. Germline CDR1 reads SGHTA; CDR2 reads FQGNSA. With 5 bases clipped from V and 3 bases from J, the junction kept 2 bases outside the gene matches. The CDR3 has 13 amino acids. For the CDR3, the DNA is TGTGCCAGCAGCCCGGACAGGGACACTGAAGCTTTCTTT. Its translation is CASSPDRDTEAFF.

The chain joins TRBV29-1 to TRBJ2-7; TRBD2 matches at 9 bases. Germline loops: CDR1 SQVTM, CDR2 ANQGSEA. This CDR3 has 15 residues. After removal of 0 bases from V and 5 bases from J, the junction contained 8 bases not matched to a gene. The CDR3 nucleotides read TGCAGCGTTGAAGACCCGGAGACTAGCGGTAACGAGCAGTACTTC. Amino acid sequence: CSVEDPETSGNEQYF.

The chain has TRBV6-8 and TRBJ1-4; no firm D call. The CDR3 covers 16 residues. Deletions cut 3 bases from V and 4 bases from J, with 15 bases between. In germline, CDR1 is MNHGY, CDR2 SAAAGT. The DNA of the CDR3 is TGTGCCAGCAGTTATTCAACCAGGAGCATTAATGAAAAACTGTTTTTT. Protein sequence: CASSYSTRSINEKLFF.

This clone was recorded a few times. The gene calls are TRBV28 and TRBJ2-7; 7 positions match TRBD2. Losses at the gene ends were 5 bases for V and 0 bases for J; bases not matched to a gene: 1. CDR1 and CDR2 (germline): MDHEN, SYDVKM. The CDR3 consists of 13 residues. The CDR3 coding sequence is TGTGCCAGCAGTCGGACTAGCTCCTACGAGCAGTACTTC. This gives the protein CASSRTSSYEQYF.

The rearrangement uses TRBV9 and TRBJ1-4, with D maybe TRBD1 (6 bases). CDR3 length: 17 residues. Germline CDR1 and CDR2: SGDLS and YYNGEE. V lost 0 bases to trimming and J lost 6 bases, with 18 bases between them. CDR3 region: CASSVGQQIGGYEKLFF. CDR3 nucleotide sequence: TGTGCCAGCAGCGTAGGCCAGCAAATAGGGGGTTATGAAAAACTGTTTTTT.

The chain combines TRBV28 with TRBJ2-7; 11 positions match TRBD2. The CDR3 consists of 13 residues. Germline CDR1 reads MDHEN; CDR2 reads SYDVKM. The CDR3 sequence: CRTSGRWAYEQYF. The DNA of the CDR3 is TGTCGCACTAGCGGGAGATGGGCCTACGAGCAGTACTTC.

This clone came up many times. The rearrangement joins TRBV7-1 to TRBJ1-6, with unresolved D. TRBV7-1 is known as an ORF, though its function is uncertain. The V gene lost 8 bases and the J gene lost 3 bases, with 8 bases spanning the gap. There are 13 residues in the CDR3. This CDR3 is CASGENYNSPLHF. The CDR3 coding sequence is TGTGCCAGCGGGGAGAACTATAATTCACCCCTCCACTTT.

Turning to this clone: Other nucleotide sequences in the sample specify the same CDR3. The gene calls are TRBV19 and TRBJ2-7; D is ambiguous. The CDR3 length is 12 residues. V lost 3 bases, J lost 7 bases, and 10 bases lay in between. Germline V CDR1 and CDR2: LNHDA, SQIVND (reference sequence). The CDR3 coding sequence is TGTGCCAGTAGTATTGATCGCCGGGAGCAGTACTTC. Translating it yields CASSIDRREQYF.

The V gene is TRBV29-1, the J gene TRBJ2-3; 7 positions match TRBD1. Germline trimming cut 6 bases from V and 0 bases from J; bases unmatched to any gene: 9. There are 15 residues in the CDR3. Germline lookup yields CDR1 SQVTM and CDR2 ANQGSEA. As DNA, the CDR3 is TGCAGCGTGACCGGGACAGAACCTAGCACAGATACGCAGTATTTT. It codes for CSVTGTEPSTDTQYF.

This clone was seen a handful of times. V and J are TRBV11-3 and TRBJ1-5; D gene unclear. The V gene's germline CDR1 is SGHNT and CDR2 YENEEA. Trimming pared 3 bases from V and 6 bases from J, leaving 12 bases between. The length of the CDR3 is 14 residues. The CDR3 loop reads CASSLGGMGQPQHF. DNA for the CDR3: TGTGCCAGCAGCTTGGGAGGGATGGGTCAGCCCCAGCATTTT.

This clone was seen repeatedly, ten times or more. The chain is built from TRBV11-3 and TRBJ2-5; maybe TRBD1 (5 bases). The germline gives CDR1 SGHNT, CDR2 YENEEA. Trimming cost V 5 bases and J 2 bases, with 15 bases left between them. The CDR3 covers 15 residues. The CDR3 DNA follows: TGTGCCAGCAGCCGAGTAGACAGCCTACAAGAGACCCAGTACTTC. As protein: CASSRVDSLQETQYF.

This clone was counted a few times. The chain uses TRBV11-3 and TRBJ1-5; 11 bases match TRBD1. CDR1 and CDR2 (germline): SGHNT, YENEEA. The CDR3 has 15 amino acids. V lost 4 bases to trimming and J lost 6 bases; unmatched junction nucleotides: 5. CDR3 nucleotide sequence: TGTGCCAGCAGCTCTAGGACAGGGGGCGTTCAGCCCCAGCATTTT. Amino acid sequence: CASSSRTGGVQPQHF.

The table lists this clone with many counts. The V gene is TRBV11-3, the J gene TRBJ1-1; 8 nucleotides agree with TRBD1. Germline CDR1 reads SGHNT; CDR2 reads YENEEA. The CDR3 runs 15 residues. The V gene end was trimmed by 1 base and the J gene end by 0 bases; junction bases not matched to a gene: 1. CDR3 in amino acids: CASSLGQGMNTEAFF. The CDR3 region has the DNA TGTGCCAGCAGCTTAGGACAGGGGATGAACACTGAAGCTTTCTTT.

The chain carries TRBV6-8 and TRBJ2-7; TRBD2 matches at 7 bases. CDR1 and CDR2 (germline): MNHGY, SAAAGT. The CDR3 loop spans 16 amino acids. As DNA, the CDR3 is TGTGTCATCAGTCCGGTCGTGTCTAGCGGCACCTACGAGCAGTACTTC. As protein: CVISPVVSSGTYEQYF.

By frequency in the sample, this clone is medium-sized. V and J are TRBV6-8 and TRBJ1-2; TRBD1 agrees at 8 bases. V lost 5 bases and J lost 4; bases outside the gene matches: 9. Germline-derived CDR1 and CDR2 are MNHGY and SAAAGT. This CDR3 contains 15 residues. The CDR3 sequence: CASSEGQVSFYGYTF. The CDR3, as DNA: TGTGCCAGCAGTGAGGGACAGGTCTCTTTCTATGGCTACACCTTC.